The 3 T cell receptor beta chains below were found in one sample sequenced in a study of cytotoxic CD8 clonotypes in ibrutinib-treated CLL. Libraries were prepared by immunoSEQ multiplex PCR; TCRdb keeps only in-frame clonotypes and omits some of them. The sample comprises 150,000 to 250,000 clones, about 72% of which are singletons, and roughly 12% rests with the top ten. The specimen comprised PBMCs, sampled after 24 months of ibrutinib treatment. Receptors originate from a human donor with chronic lymphocytic leukemia.

This clone was seen just once. CDR3 bases: TGTGCCAGCAGCTCCCCTAGCGGGAGGTACTCCTACAATGAGCAGTTCTTC. Translating gives CASSSPSGRYSYNEQFF. This chain links TRBV7-2 with TRBJ2-1, with 11 positions matching TRBD2. With V trimmed by 4 bases and J by 0 bases, 5 bases remained unmatched. Germline V CDR1 and CDR2: SGHTA, FQGNSA. This CDR3 has 17 amino acids.

The J gene is TRBJ1-4, the V gene TRBV4-3; a weak D match, TRBD1 (6 bases). The V end lost 0 bases, the J end lost 7 bases, and 12 bases lay between the germline ends. This CDR3 is built from 15 residues. Germline V gene sequence: CDR1 LGHNA, CDR2 YSLEER. CDR3 nucleotide sequence: TGCGCCAGCAGCCAAGATCGGGGGCACAGTGAAAAACTGTTTTTT. Its protein is CASSQDRGHSEKLFF.

V usage is TRBV27 and J usage is TRBJ2-7; no clear D. CDR1 and CDR2 (germline): MNHEY, SMNVEV (reference sequence). The V end lost 0 bases, the J end lost 4 bases, and 16 bases lay between the germline ends. The CDR3 is 16 amino acids. The CDR3 sequence is CASSLSSGERLYEQYF. DNA for the CDR3: TGTGCCAGCAGTTTATCGTCGGGCGAACGGCTTTACGAGCAGTACTTC.